These T cell receptor beta chains were read from a single sample in a study of blood T cell repertoires in COVID-19. The table came from immunoSEQ multiplex PCR; TCRdb's copy has only in-frame clones and leaves some out. Of roughly 60,000 clones listed, about 88% are singletons. Sample: peripheral blood. Receptors originate from a man aged 55 to 70 with active COVID-19. The CDR3 runs from the conserved cysteine through the conserved F or W. Each record gives: V gene, D gene, clone size, J gene, CDR3 DNA, CDR3 protein. The D gene is left open where the match is weak. Not every row has a clone size; where given, it reads once, few, many or a size class.

>TRBV27|-|once|TRBJ1-5
TGTGCCAGCAGTTTCACAGGGCAACAGCCCCAGCATTTT
CASSFTGQQPQHF
>TRBV7-2|TRBD2|-|TRBJ2-7
TGTGCCAGCAGCCGGGACTACCTCTCCTACGAGCAGTACTTC
CASSRDYLSYEQYF
>TRBV7-9|-|-|TRBJ2-1
TGTGCCAGCAGCTTCTCAGGCGGGCTTAATGAGCAGTTCTTC
CASSFSGGLNEQFF
>TRBV10-3|TRBD2|-|TRBJ2-1
TGTGCCATCAGTGAGATCGCTAGCGGCTCCTACAATGAGCAGTTCTTC
CAISEIASGSYNEQFF
>TRBV2|TRBD1|-|TRBJ2-7
TGTGCCAGCAGCCGGGACAGGGGCTCCTACGAGCAGTACTTC
CASSRDRGSYEQYF
>TRBV5-4|-|once|TRBJ1-2
TGTGCCAGCAGCCCTGGGGGAGGTGGCCAGATGAGCTACACCTTC
CASSPGGGGQMSYTF
>TRBV4-1|TRBD2|-|TRBJ2-1
TGCGCCAGCAGCCAAGAAAGACTAGCCTCCTACAATGAGCAGTTCTTC
CASSQERLASYNEQFF
>TRBV6-5|TRBD2|medium-sized|TRBJ2-1
TGTGCCAGCAGTCTGACTAGCGGCACCTACAATGAGCAGTTCTTC
CASSLTSGTYNEQFF
>TRBV30|TRBD1|-|TRBJ1-1
TGTGCCTGGGGGGACAGGATGCAGACTGAAGCTTTCTTT
CAWGDRMQTEAFF
>TRBV29-1|-|-|TRBJ2-3
TGCAGCGTTGAGGACGGGGCAGATACGCAGTATTTT
CSVEDGADTQYF
>TRBV5-1|TRBD1|-|TRBJ1-4
TGCGCCAGCAGCTTGGCTTCACAGGGGAGGGAAAAACTGTTTTTT
CASSLASQGREKLFF
>TRBV21-1|-|-|TRBJ1-2
TGTGCCAGCAGCAATGGACCGGGGGAGCCTGGCTACACCTTC
CASSNGPGEPGYTF
>TRBV5-6|TRBD2|-|TRBJ2-1
TGTGCCAGCAGCTTGGAGTGGCTAGCGGGAGGAAAGAATGAGCAGTTCTTC
CASSLEWLAGGKNEQFF
>TRBV18|TRBD2|-|TRBJ2-2
TGTGCCAGCTCAAAGGACTTTAGCGGGAGTGGCGGGGAGCTGTTTTTT
CASSKDFSGSGGELFF
>TRBV4-1|TRBD2|-|TRBJ2-7
TGCGCCAGCAGCCAAGTCCCTCGACTAGCGGGCACCTACGAGCAGTACTTC
CASSQVPRLAGTYEQYF
>TRBV4-2|TRBD2|-|TRBJ2-2
TGTGCCAGCAGCCTAGAAGGACTAGCGGGAAACACCGGGGAGCTGTTTTTT
CASSLEGLAGNTGELFF
>TRBV7-8|TRBD1|-|TRBJ1-5
TGTGCCAGCAGCTTAGGGACAGGGAGACAGCCCCAGCATTTT
CASSLGTGRQPQHF
>TRBV5-6|TRBD2|-|TRBJ2-1
TGTGCCAGCAAAATTCGCGGGAGGGGGAGTGAGCAGTTCTTC
CASKIRGRGSEQFF
>TRBV10-3|TRBD1|-|TRBJ2-7
TGTGCCATCAGTGATGGGACAGTGTACGAGCAGTACTTC
CAISDGTVYEQYF
>TRBV10-2|TRBD1|-|TRBJ2-1
TGCGCCAGCACCGGGACAGGGTCGGGGGAGCAGTTCTTC
CASTGTGSGEQFF
>TRBV4-1|-|once|TRBJ1-3
TGCGCCAGCAGCCCCAACCTGGGGGGGTTCGGAAACACCATATATTTT
CASSPNLGGFGNTIYF
>TRBV4-1|-|-|TRBJ2-1
TGCGCCAGCAGCCAGAATTTTGGGCCCCAGTTCTTC
CASSQNFGPQFF
>TRBV3-1/TRBV3-2|-|-|TRBJ1-2
TGTGCCAGCAGCCAAGAACAGGGTCTGGTAAACTATGGCTACACCTTC
CASSQEQGLVNYGYTF
>TRBV19|-|-|TRBJ2-6
TGTGCCAGTAGTGTATCTGGGGCCAACGTCCTGACTTTC
CASSVSGANVLTF
>TRBV27|TRBD2|-|TRBJ2-7
TGTGCCAGCAGTTTAAGGCCTAGCGGGCCCTACGAGCAGTACTTC
CASSLRPSGPYEQYF
>TRBV4-1|TRBD2|-|TRBJ2-5
TGCGCCAGCAGCCAAAACAGCGGGAGCCCGGAGACCCAGTACTTC
CASSQNSGSPETQYF
>TRBV6-6|TRBD2|few|TRBJ2-7
TGTGCCAGCAGCTCCCCCGGGACTAGCGGGAGGGCCTTCAACCCCAATTGCTACGAGCAGTACTTC
CASSSPGTSGRAFNPNCYEQYF
>TRBV5-1|-|-|TRBJ1-2
TGCGCCAGCAGCACTAGCGGGGGGCAGGATGGCTACACCTTC
CASSTSGGQDGYTF
>TRBV7-3|TRBD2|-|TRBJ2-5
TGTGCCAGCAGCTTAACTGGGACTAGCGGGACCCAAGAGACCCAGTACTTC
CASSLTGTSGTQETQYF
>TRBV6-4|TRBD2|-|TRBJ2-7
TGTGCCAGCAGTGATGGGGGGGGACTAGCGGGACTTAACGAGCAGTACTTC
CASSDGGGLAGLNEQYF
>TRBV15|TRBD1|-|TRBJ2-5
TGTGCCACCAGCAGAGAAAGCTTGCAGGGGGCAGGGGAGACCCAGTACTTC
CATSRESLQGAGETQYF
>TRBV19|TRBD2|-|TRBJ2-1
TGTGCCAGTAGTATACATCAGGGAGGGTCCTACAATGAGCAGTTCTTC
CASSIHQGGSYNEQFF
>TRBV24-1|TRBD1|-|TRBJ2-2
TGTGCCACCAGTGACCAGGGACAGGTAAACACCGGGGAGCTGTTTTTT
CATSDQGQVNTGELFF
>TRBV10-3|TRBD2|-|TRBJ2-1
TGTGCCATCAGGCCAGCGGGAGGGAGTGGCGAGCAGTTCTTC
CAIRPAGGSGEQFF
>TRBV5-1|-|-|TRBJ1-4
TGCGCCAGCAGCTTGGTTCCGAGGACTAATGAAAAACTGTTTTTT
CASSLVPRTNEKLFF
>TRBV14|-|-|TRBJ1-2
TGTGCCAGCAGCCAGAGTCCAGGGTGGCGAGGTGGCTACACCTTC
CASSQSPGWRGGYTF
>TRBV5-1|-|-|TRBJ2-5
TGCGCCAGCAGACTAGCCTCCCAGTACCAAGAGACCCAGTACTTC
CASRLASQYQETQYF
>TRBV28|-|many|TRBJ2-6
TGTGCCAGCAGCCCCGGACATCGCTCTGGGGCCAACGTCCTGACTTTC
CASSPGHRSGANVLTF